These T cell receptor beta chains were read from a single sample in a study of blood T cell repertoires in COVID-19. Sequencing used immunoSEQ multiplex PCR; TCRdb keeps in-frame clones, though not all of them. The sample consists of over 250,000 clones, 75% to 90% of them appearing once. Sequenced sample: PBMCs or T cells enriched from blood (not recorded which). These receptors came from a woman in her late teens or twenties who had recovered from COVID-19. The CDR3 runs from the conserved cysteine through the conserved F or W. A D gene is named only where the DNA matches it firmly. Clone size appears in some rows only: once, few, many, or a class for an expanded clone.

DNA: TGTGCCACCAGTGACCCCGGGACAGAGAAACAAGAGACCCAGTACTTC; CDR3: CATSDPGTEKQETQYF; D: TRBD1; size: -; J: TRBJ2-5; V: TRBV24-1
DNA: TGTGCCAGCAGCCAACCAGCGGGGGGGACCGGGGAGCTGTTTTTT; CDR3: CASSQPAGGTGELFF; D: TRBD2; size: -; J: TRBJ2-2; V: TRBV3-1/TRBV3-2
DNA: TGTGCCACCGCTGGAGGGGCGAGCGGGGCCAACGTCCTGACTTTC; CDR3: CATAGGASGANVLTF; D: -; size: -; J: TRBJ2-6; V: TRBV3-1/TRBV3-2
DNA: TGTGCCAGCAGTTATAGCGGGAGAGAGCAGTACTTC; CDR3: CASSYSGREQYF; D: TRBD2; size: -; J: TRBJ2-7; V: TRBV27
DNA: TGTGCCAGCAGTTTCAACCTAGCGGGGATCACAGATACGCAGTATTTT; CDR3: CASSFNLAGITDTQYF; D: TRBD2; size: once; J: TRBJ2-3; V: TRBV28
DNA: TGTGCCAGTAGTATTATAGGACAGGTTGATAGCAATCAGCCCCAGCATTTT; CDR3: CASSIIGQVDSNQPQHF; D: TRBD1; size: -; J: TRBJ1-5; V: TRBV19
DNA: TGTGCCAGCAGCGTAGTGAGCGGGGGGCTCTACGAGCAGTACTTC; CDR3: CASSVVSGGLYEQYF; D: TRBD2; size: -; J: TRBJ2-7; V: TRBV9
DNA: TGTGCCAGCTCACCACAAGACAGGGAAATCGCCCCACCCCTCCACTTT; CDR3: CASSPQDREIAPPLHF; D: TRBD1; size: -; J: TRBJ1-6; V: TRBV18
DNA: TGTGCCAGCAGCGTCGTCCCAGACAGGGCACCTGAAGCTTTCTTT; CDR3: CASSVVPDRAPEAFF; D: TRBD1; size: -; J: TRBJ1-1; V: TRBV9
DNA: TGCAGCGTTGCGGGGGACAGGGGCCGAGCTAACTATGGCTACACCTTC; CDR3: CSVAGDRGRANYGYTF; D: TRBD1; size: -; J: TRBJ1-2; V: TRBV29-1
DNA: TGTGCCACCAGACTAGCGGGGGCCTACAATGAGCAGTTCTTC; CDR3: CATRLAGAYNEQFF; D: TRBD2; size: once; J: TRBJ2-1; V: TRBV19
DNA: TGCGCCAGCAGCTTGAATAGCGGGGGGAAACAAGAGACCCAGTACTTC; CDR3: CASSLNSGGKQETQYF; D: TRBD2; size: once; J: TRBJ2-5; V: TRBV5-1
DNA: TGTGCCAGCAGTAACCGGGGACAGGAGATTGGGTTAGGTGAAGCTTTCTTT; CDR3: CASSNRGQEIGLGEAFF; D: TRBD1; size: few; J: TRBJ1-1; V: TRBV7-8
DNA: TGTGCCAGCAGCCCGCCCAGACCTGATCACAGTGGGACCCAGTACTTC; CDR3: CASSPPRPDHSGTQYF; D: -; size: -; J: TRBJ2-5; V: TRBV3-1/TRBV3-2
DNA: TGTGCCAGCAGCATCCTCAGGGGAGCGTTCTCCGGAAACACCATATATTTT; CDR3: CASSILRGAFSGNTIYF; D: -; size: -; J: TRBJ1-3; V: TRBV11-2
DNA: TGTGCCACCAGCAGAGATCCAGGGGGCCAATCACCCCTCCACTTT; CDR3: CATSRDPGGQSPLHF; D: TRBD1; size: -; J: TRBJ1-6; V: TRBV15
DNA: TGTGCCAGCAGTTTAAGGGGGACCGGGGAGCTGTTTTTT; CDR3: CASSLRGTGELFF; D: -; size: -; J: TRBJ2-2; V: TRBV12-3/TRBV12-4
DNA: TGTGCCAGCGGTGGGACAGGGGGGATCGGTAACTATGGCTACACCTTC; CDR3: CASGGTGGIGNYGYTF; D: TRBD1; size: -; J: TRBJ1-2; V: TRBV9
DNA: TGTGCCAGCAGTCCGTGGGACGGGAGGGAGGGAGCTTTCTTT; CDR3: CASSPWDGREGAFF; D: -; size: -; J: TRBJ1-1; V: TRBV6-5
DNA: TGTGCCAGCTCACCAGCCGGACAGGGAGCCTATGGCTACACCTTC; CDR3: CASSPAGQGAYGYTF; D: TRBD1; size: -; J: TRBJ1-2; V: TRBV18
DNA: TGTGCCAGCAGCTTATCGGGGGGCGAGACTGGAAACACCATATATTTT; CDR3: CASSLSGGETGNTIYF; D: -; size: -; J: TRBJ1-3; V: TRBV11-3
DNA: TGTGCCAGCAGCCAACGTAACACTGAAGCTTTCTTT; CDR3: CASSQRNTEAFF; D: -; size: -; J: TRBJ1-1; V: TRBV3-1/TRBV3-2
DNA: TGTGCCAGCAGTAACAGCCGACGGGGAGAAAAACTGTTTTTT; CDR3: CASSNSRRGEKLFF; D: -; size: -; J: TRBJ1-4; V: TRBV2
DNA: TGCGCCAGCAGCGGAGGGAGGGCTGAAGCTTTCTTT; CDR3: CASSGGRAEAFF; D: -; size: -; J: TRBJ1-1; V: TRBV5-1
DNA: TGCGCCAGCAGCTTGGCGACAGCGGGGGGGCCGGGGCAAGAGACCCAGTACTTC; CDR3: CASSLATAGGPGQETQYF; D: TRBD2; size: -; J: TRBJ2-5; V: TRBV5-1
DNA: TGTGCCAGTAGCTTCAGGGGGCTCTCCTACGAGCAGTACTTC; CDR3: CASSFRGLSYEQYF; D: TRBD1; size: -; J: TRBJ2-7; V: TRBV19
DNA: TGCGCCAGCACCGACTACCGGGGACTCAACACTGAAGCTTTCTTT; CDR3: CASTDYRGLNTEAFF; D: -; size: -; J: TRBJ1-1; V: TRBV5-1
DNA: TGTGCCAGCAGTTACGAATCAGGGGGTGGATGGGGCTACACCTTC; CDR3: CASSYESGGGWGYTF; D: TRBD1; size: few; J: TRBJ1-2; V: TRBV6-5
DNA: TGTGCCAGCAGCCCTATACTAGCGGGGGGGGATAGGTACAATGAGCAGTTCTTC; CDR3: CASSPILAGGDRYNEQFF; D: -; size: few; J: TRBJ2-1; V: TRBV21-1
DNA: TGCAGCGTCTGTTTAGCGGGGGGGCCCTCAGATACGCAGTATTTT; CDR3: CSVCLAGGPSDTQYF; D: TRBD2; size: -; J: TRBJ2-3; V: TRBV29-1
DNA: TGCGCCAGCACCATACTTCCGGGTATTGCCTTAGAGACCCAGTACTTC; CDR3: CASTILPGIALETQYF; D: -; size: -; J: TRBJ2-5; V: TRBV5-1
DNA: TGTGCCAGCAGCCCATACGGGGGGGGTGTCACCGGGGAGCTGTTTTTT; CDR3: CASSPYGGGVTGELFF; D: TRBD2; size: -; J: TRBJ2-2; V: TRBV11-2
DNA: TGTGCCAGCAGCCTTAAGACAGGGATGACGCCTAATGAAAAACTGTTTTTT; CDR3: CASSLKTGMTPNEKLFF; D: TRBD1; size: -; J: TRBJ1-4; V: TRBV7-6
DNA: TGTGCCAGTAGCTCGGGGACAGGGTTATGGAACACTGAAGCTTTCTTT; CDR3: CASSSGTGLWNTEAFF; D: TRBD1; size: -; J: TRBJ1-1; V: TRBV19
DNA: TGTGCCAGCAGCCCAGTTGGTGCTGGAAACACCATATATTTT; CDR3: CASSPVGAGNTIYF; D: -; size: -; J: TRBJ1-3; V: TRBV7-9
DNA: TGTGCCAGCAGCCAGCAGGGGTCGAACACTGAAGCTTTCTTT; CDR3: CASSQQGSNTEAFF; D: -; size: -; J: TRBJ1-1; V: TRBV11-2
DNA: TGTGCCAGTAGTATAGGTGGGACAGGGAACACTGAAGCTTTCTTT; CDR3: CASSIGGTGNTEAFF; D: TRBD1; size: -; J: TRBJ1-1; V: TRBV19